This paragraph reports one T cell receptor (beta chain). The source of the sample is a study of radiation and T cells in renal cell carcinoma. Germline V gene lookup returns CDR1 MDHEN and CDR2 SYDVKM. This CDR3 comprises 14 residues. Trimming shortened V by 5 bases and J by 4 bases, and 11 bases separated the two germline ends. Stated time point: blood 4 weeks post-SBRT, at nephrectomy. Treatment specified: 15 Gy SBRT to primary tumor, nephrectomy 4 weeks later. Serial blood draws occurred at baseline and 2 and 4 weeks post-SBRT. TCRdb's copy holds only in-frame clones and misses some; the assay was immunoSEQ multiplex PCR. The profile shows under 200,000 clones, about 85% of them singletons.

The V and J genes are TRBV28 and TRBJ1-4; D remains ambiguous. This TCR came from a woman between 50 and 59 years old with renal cell carcinoma. Sequences were derived from blood, sampled from a patient whose treatment included radiotherapy and nephrectomy. CDR3 DNA sequence: TGTGCCAGCAGTGCCGGACTAGTTAATGAAAAACTGTTTTTT. Protein sequence: CASSAGLVNEKLFF. The full variable domain, completed using reference TRBV28 and TRBJ1-4, is DVKVTQSSRYLVKRTGEKVFLECVQDMDHENMFWYRQDPGLGLRLIYFSYDVKMKEKGDIPEGYSVSREKKERFSLILESASTNQTSMYLCASSAGLVNEKLFFGSGTQLSVL.